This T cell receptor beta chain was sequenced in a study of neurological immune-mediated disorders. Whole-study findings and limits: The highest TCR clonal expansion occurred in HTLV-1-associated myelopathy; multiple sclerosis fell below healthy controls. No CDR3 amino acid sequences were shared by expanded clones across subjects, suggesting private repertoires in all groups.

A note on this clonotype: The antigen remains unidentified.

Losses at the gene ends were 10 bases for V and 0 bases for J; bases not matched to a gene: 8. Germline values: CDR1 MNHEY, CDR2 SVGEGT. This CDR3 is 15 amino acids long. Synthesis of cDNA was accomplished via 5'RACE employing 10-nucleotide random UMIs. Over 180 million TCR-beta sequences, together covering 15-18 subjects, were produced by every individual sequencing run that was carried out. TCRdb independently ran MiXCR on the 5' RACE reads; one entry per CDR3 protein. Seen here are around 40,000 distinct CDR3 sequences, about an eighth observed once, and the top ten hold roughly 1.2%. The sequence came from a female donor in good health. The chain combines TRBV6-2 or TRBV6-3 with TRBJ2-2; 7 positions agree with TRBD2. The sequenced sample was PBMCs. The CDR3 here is CATAPRGANTGELFF. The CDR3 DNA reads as TGTGCCACCGCCCCCCGGGGGGCGAACACCGGGGAGCTGTTTTTT.